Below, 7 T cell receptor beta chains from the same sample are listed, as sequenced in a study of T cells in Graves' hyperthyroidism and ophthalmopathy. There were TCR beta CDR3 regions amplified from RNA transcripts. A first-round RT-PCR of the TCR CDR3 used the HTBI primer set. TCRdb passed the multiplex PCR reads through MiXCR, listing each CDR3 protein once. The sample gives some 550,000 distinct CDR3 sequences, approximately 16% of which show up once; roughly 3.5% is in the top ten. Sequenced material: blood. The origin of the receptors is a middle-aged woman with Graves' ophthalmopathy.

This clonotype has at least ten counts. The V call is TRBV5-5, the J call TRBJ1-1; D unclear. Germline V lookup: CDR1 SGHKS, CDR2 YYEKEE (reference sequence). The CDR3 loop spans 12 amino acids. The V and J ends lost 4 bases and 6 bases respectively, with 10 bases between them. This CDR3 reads CASSTEGAEAFF. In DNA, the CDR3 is TGTGCCAGCAGCACCGAGGGCGCTGAAGCTTTCTTT.

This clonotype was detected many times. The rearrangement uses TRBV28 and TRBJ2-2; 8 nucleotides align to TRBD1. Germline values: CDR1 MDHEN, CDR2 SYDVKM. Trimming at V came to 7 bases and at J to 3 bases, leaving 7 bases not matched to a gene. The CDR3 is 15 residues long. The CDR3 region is CASKPRDRYTGELFF. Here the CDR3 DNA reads TGTGCCAGCAAACCCCGGGACAGGTACACCGGGGAGCTGTTTTTT.

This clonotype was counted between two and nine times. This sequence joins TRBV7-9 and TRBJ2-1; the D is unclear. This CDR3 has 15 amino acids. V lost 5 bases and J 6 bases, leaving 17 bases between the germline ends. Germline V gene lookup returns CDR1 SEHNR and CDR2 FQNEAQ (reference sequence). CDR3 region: CASSRSPQVGNEQFF. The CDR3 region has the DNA TGTGCCAGCAGCCGAAGCCCCCAGGTGGGCAATGAGCAGTTCTTC.

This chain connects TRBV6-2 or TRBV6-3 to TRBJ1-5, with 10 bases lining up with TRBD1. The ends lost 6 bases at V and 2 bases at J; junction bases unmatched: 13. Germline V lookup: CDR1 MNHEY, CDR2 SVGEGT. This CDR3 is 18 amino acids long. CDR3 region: CASSHGGQGLVGNQPQHF. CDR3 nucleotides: TGTGCCAGCAGCCACGGGGGACAGGGGCTAGTTGGCAATCAGCCCCAGCATTTT.

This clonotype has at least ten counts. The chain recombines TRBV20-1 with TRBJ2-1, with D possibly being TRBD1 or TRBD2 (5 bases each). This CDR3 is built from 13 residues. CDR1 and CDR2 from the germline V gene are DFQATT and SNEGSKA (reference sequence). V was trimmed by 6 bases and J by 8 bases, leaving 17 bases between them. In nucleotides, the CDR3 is TGCAGTGCCTATCTCGCCCGGGGCTATGAGCAGTTCTTC. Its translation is CSAYLARGYEQFF.

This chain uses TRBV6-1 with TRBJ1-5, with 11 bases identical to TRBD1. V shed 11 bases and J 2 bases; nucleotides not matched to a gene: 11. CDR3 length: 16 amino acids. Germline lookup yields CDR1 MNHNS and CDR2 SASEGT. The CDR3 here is CAVGTGGYLGNQPQHF. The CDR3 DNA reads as TGTGCCGTCGGGACAGGGGGATATCTCGGCAATCAGCCCCAGCATTTT.

The CDR3 sequence: CSARLWDPKNIQYF. The CDR3 region has the DNA TGCAGTGCTCGGCTCTGGGACCCCAAAAACATTCAGTACTTC. The chain recombines TRBV20-1 with TRBJ2-4; D tentatively fits TRBD1 or TRBD2 (5 bases each). The CDR3 length is 14 residues. Germline assignment: CDR1 DFQATT and CDR2 SNEGSKA (reference sequence). Trimming took 5 bases from V and 2 from J, leaving 13 bases between them.